Following are 5 T cell receptor beta chains from one sample sequenced in a study of cytomegalovirus exposure and HLA in healthy donors. Use of 60 Vbeta and 13 Jbeta primers characterized the PCR. Only in-frame clones appear in the TCRdb table, and some are missing; sequencing was by immunoSEQ multiplex PCR. Here the sample spans approximately 170,000 clones, 68% being singletons. Sample: PBMCs. The source is a middle-aged woman in good health and CMV-seropositive.

The V and J genes are TRBV27 and TRBJ2-1; D is undetermined. Looked up from germline, CDR1 is MNHEY and CDR2 is SMNVEV (reference sequence). The CDR3 runs 12 residues. The germline V and J ends were trimmed by 7 bases and 7 bases, with 11 bases remaining between them. CDR3 protein: CASTAPENEQFF. Written as DNA, the CDR3 is TGTGCCAGCACCGCCCCGGAGAATGAGCAGTTCTTC.

The genes are TRBV9 and TRBJ2-7; 9 bases are shared with TRBD2. The germline CDR1 and CDR2 sequences are SGDLS and YYNGEE. V was clipped by 0 bases and J by 3 bases; unmatched bases: 4. The CDR3 is 15 residues long. CDR3 DNA: TGTGCCAGCAGCGTAGGTCTAGCGGGGCTCTACGAGCAGTACTTC. Protein: CASSVGLAGLYEQYF.

The V and J genes are TRBV6-1 and TRBJ2-1, with TRBD2 identical over 8 bases. CDR3 size: 14 residues. Per the germline V gene, CDR1 is MNHNS and CDR2 is SASEGT. V lost 10 bases, J lost 0 bases, and 5 bases stayed unmatched. The CDR3 DNA reads TGTGCCACCCCGGGAGGGCCCTCCTACAATGAGCAGTTCTTC. Its protein product is CATPGGPSYNEQFF.

The rearrangement joins TRBV7-8 to TRBJ2-7; 10 bases are shared with TRBD2. J gave up 2 bases and V 0 bases, and 1 base lay outside the gene matches. CDR3 length: 15 amino acids. CDR1 is SGHVS, CDR2 FQNEAQ, per germline. The CDR3 sequence is CASSLALAGAYEQYF. The CDR3 nucleotides read TGTGCCAGCAGCTTAGCCCTAGCGGGGGCCTACGAGCAGTACTTC. The variable domain in full, with the rest retrieved from reference TRBV7-8 and TRBJ2-7, is GAGVSQSPRYKVAKRGQDVALRCDPISGHVSLFWYQQALGQGPEFLTYFQNEAQLDKSGLPSDRFFAERPEGSVSTLKIQRTQQEDSAVYLCASSLALAGAYEQYFGPGTRLTVT.

CDR3 DNA: TGTGCCAGCAGCCGCGTAGCGGGGGCTGGGGCCAACGTCCTGACTTTC. Translating it yields CASSRVAGAGANVLTF. This chain connects TRBV14 to TRBJ2-6, with 9 nucleotides matching TRBD2. This CDR3 region has 16 residues. V lost 4 bases to trimming and J lost 2 bases; unmatched junction nucleotides: 3. Germline V gene lookup returns CDR1 SGHDN and CDR2 FVKESK. Filled out from reference TRBV14 and TRBJ2-6, the complete variable domain reads EAGVTQFPSHSVIEKGQTVTLRCDPISGHDNLYWYRRVMGKEIKFLLHFVKESKQDESGMPNNRFLAERTGGTYSTLKVQPAELEDSGVYFCASSRVAGAGANVLTFGAGSRLTVL.